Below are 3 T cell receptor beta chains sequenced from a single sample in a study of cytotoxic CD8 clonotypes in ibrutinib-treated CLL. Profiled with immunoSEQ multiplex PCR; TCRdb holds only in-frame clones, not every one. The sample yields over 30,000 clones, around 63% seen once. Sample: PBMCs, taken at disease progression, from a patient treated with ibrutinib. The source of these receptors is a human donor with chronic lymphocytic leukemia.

The CDR3 nucleotides read TGTGCCAGTAGTATAACCGGGACAGTCCGGTTTACAAACTATGGCTACACCTTC. Protein product: CASSITGTVRFTNYGYTF. This chain joins TRBV19 and TRBJ1-2; 7 bases fit TRBD1. Germline V gene data show CDR1 as LNHDA and CDR2 as SQIVND (reference sequence). The CDR3 length is 18 residues. Trimming at V came to 2 bases and at J to 2 bases, leaving 14 bases not matched to a gene. Combining the CDR3 with reference TRBV19 and TRBJ1-2 gives the whole variable domain DGGITQSPKYLFRKEGQNVTLSCEQNLNHDAMYWYRQDPGQGLRLIYYSQIVNDFQKGDIAEGYSVSREKKESFPLTVTSAQKNPTAFYLCASSITGTVRFTNYGYTFGSGTRLTVV.

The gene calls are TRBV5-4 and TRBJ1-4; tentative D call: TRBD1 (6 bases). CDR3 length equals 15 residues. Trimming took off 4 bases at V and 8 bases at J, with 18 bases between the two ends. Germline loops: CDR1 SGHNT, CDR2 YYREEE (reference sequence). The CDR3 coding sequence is TGTGCCAGCAGCACTGAGGGGGGCAACGACGAAAAACTGTTTTTT. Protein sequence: CASSTEGGNDEKLFF.

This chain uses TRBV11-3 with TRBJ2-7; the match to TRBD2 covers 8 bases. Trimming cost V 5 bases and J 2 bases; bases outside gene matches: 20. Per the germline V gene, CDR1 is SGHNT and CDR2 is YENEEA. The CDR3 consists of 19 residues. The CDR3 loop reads CASSRLAGIRAGATYEQYF. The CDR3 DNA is TGTGCCAGCAGCCGCCTGGCGGGGATTCGAGCGGGAGCTACCTACGAGCAGTACTTC.